The 32 T cell receptor beta chains given below trace back to one sample, sequenced in a study of response to subunit inactivated influenza vaccine. MiXCR, applied by TCRdb to the RT-PCR reads, yields one record per CDR3 protein. The table includes 700,000 to 800,000 distinct CDR3 sequences, about 18% detected once. This material consisted of PBMCs from blood, taken around 5 days after vaccination. The source is a middle-aged man who received an inactivated influenza vaccine.

This clonotype was detected once. The chain recombines TRBV6-1 with TRBJ2-1; 14 nucleotides match TRBD2. This CDR3 has 17 residues. The germline V gene has CDR1 MNHNS and CDR2 SASEGT. V shed 6 bases, J shed 6 bases, and the junction held 10 bases outside the gene matches. Written as DNA, the CDR3 is TGTGCCAGCAGCCGACTAGCGGGAGGGGAGGGAGGCAATGAGCAGTTCTTC. Its translation is CASSRLAGGEGGNEQFF.

The chain carries TRBV3-1 and TRBJ2-1, with a tentative D call TRBD1 (5 bases). From germline, CDR1 is LGHDT and CDR2 YNNKEL (reference sequence). The CDR3 consists of 16 residues. Trimming took off 3 bases at V and 6 bases at J, with 18 bases between the two ends. CDR3 DNA: TGTGCCAGCAGCCATCTTAGAACAGGCGGATTCAATGAGCAGTTCTTC. Translating gives CASSHLRTGGFNEQFF.

V gene TRBV20-1 combines with J gene TRBJ2-7; TRBD1 matches 9 bases. CDR1 is DFQATT, CDR2 SNEGSKA, per germline (reference sequence). The CDR3 has 13 residues. The trim removed 4 bases at V and 1 base at J, leaving 2 bases unmatched. CDR3 in DNA: TGCAGTGCTACCGGGACAGGGTCCTACGAGCAGTACTTC. Residues: CSATGTGSYEQYF.

J is TRBJ2-3 and V is TRBV4-1; TRBD1 is a possible D gene (6 bases). Trimming removed 4 bases from V and 2 bases from J, with 13 bases in between. The germline V gene encodes CDR1 MGHRA and CDR2 YSYEKL. CDR3 size: 15 residues. The CDR3 DNA reads TGCGCCAGCAGCCGATCAGGGGTACTCACAGATACGCAGTATTTT. It translates to CASSRSGVLTDTQYF.

This clonotype was counted only a few times. The gene calls are TRBV12-3 or TRBV12-4 and TRBJ2-3; D unresolved. Trimming took off 6 bases at V and 0 bases at J, with 10 bases between the two ends. The CDR3 length is 14 residues. CDR3 amino acids: CASRAVGSTDTQYF. In DNA form, the CDR3 reads TGTGCCAGCAGGGCTGTGGGCAGCACAGATACGCAGTATTTT.

V and J are TRBV7-9 and TRBJ1-5; 7 nucleotides match TRBD1. This CDR3 contains 13 residues. The V segment lost 8 bases and the J segment 3 bases; nucleotides outside the gene matches: 4. Germline-derived CDR1 and CDR2 are SEHNR and FQNEAQ (reference sequence). The CDR3 nucleotides read TGTGCCAGCGGGAGGGGGCTCAATCAGCCCCAGCATTTT. Encoded protein: CASGRGLNQPQHF.

This clonotype has only a few counts. The genes are TRBV3-1 and TRBJ2-7; D call uncertain. In germline, CDR1 is LGHDT, CDR2 YNNKEL (reference sequence). This CDR3 has 11 amino acids. The V end was cut by 0 bases, the J end by 11 bases, with 8 bases between. The CDR3 protein is CASSQDDTEYF. The CDR3 DNA follows: TGTGCCAGCAGCCAAGACGACACGGAGTACTTC.

This clonotype was seen many times. The chain carries TRBV10-2 and TRBJ2-7, with 9 bases identical to TRBD1. Germline loops: CDR1 WSHSY, CDR2 SAAADI. The trim removed 3 bases at V and 4 bases at J, leaving 7 bases unmatched. The CDR3 has 15 residues. CDR3 loop: CASSDWGTGRYEQYF. DNA for the CDR3: TGCGCCAGCAGTGATTGGGGGACAGGGAGATACGAGCAGTACTTC.

The genes are TRBV7-3 and TRBJ2-3; no reliable D call. V dropped 2 bases and J dropped 5 bases, with 11 bases sitting between them. CDR1 is SGHTA, CDR2 FQGTGA, per germline. This CDR3 contains 14 residues. The CDR3 nucleotides read TGTGCCAGCAGCTTAGGCGCCCCAGGAGATACGCAGTATTTT. Its translation: CASSLGAPGDTQYF.

V is TRBV7-2 and J is TRBJ2-5; D uncertain. CDR1 is SGHTA, CDR2 FQGNSA, per germline. Trimming left V 5 bases short and J 2 bases short, with 15 bases between. This CDR3 is 15 amino acids long. CDR3 residues: CASSPTFLLQETQYF. The CDR3 nucleotides are TGTGCCAGCAGCCCAACCTTTCTCCTTCAAGAGACCCAGTACTTC.

This clonotype was seen just once. The rearrangement uses TRBV28 and TRBJ2-7; the match to TRBD1 covers 10 bases. V dropped 5 bases and J dropped 7; count of bases not matched to a gene: 11. The CDR3 extends over 15 amino acids. Germline-derived CDR1 and CDR2 are MDHEN and SYDVKM. CDR3 protein: CASSRRDRGRQEQYF. CDR3 DNA: TGTGCCAGCAGTCGTAGGGACAGGGGACGTCAAGAGCAGTACTTC. Variable domain in full (rest from reference TRBV28 and TRBJ2-7): DVKVTQSSRYLVKRTGEKVFLECVQDMDHENMFWYRQDPGLGLRLIYFSYDVKMKEKGDIPEGYSVSREKKERFSLILESASTNQTSMYLCASSRRDRGRQEQYFGPGTRLTVT.

This clonotype was counted ten times or more. The chain carries TRBV6-2 or TRBV6-3 and TRBJ1-5; 12 bases align to TRBD1. The CDR3 extends over 15 amino acids. Germline loops: CDR1 MNHEY, CDR2 SVGEGT. V shed 5 bases and J 7 bases; nucleotides not matched to a gene: 6. The CDR3 loop reads CASSLPGQGAQPQHF. The CDR3 nucleotides read TGTGCCAGCAGTCTGCCGGGACAGGGGGCGCAGCCCCAGCATTTT.

This clonotype was counted a few times. This chain connects TRBV20-1 to TRBJ2-3; TRBD2 aligns across 12 bases. V lost 5 bases to trimming and J lost 6 bases; unmatched junction nucleotides: 12. The CDR3 totals 16 residues. Germline V lookup: CDR1 DFQATT, CDR2 SNEGSKA (reference sequence). The CDR3 sequence: CSARVGSSGGADTQYF. CDR3 nucleotides: TGCAGTGCTCGGGTTGGTTCTAGCGGGGGGGCGGATACGCAGTATTTT.

This clonotype was counted a few times. The V and J genes are TRBV12-3 or TRBV12-4 and TRBJ1-3; TRBD1 might be the D (6 bases). Trimming took off 5 bases at V and 3 bases at J, with 23 bases between the two ends. The CDR3 loop spans 18 amino acids. In nucleotides, the CDR3 is TGTGCCAGCAGTACAAGGCGAGGAAGGGGGAAGATTGGAAACACCATATATTTT. Translated: CASSTRRGRGKIGNTIYF.

V and J are TRBV7-9 and TRBJ2-2; D may correspond to TRBD1 or TRBD2 (5 bases each). The CDR3 spans 12 residues. The V end lost 5 bases, the J end lost 10 bases, and 11 bases lay between the germline ends. The germline V gene has CDR1 SEHNR and CDR2 FQNEAQ (reference sequence). This CDR3 reads CASSPGPTELFF. In DNA form, the CDR3 reads TGTGCCAGCAGCCCGGGGCCAACGGAGCTGTTTTTT.

The genes are TRBV4-2 and TRBJ2-1; TRBD1 matches at 10 bases. CDR1 LGHNA and CDR2 YNFKEQ come from the germline V gene. V lost 6 bases, J lost 7 bases, and 12 bases stayed unmatched. The CDR3 spans 16 residues. CDR3 DNA: TGTGCCAGCAGGGAGACTGACAGGGGGCAGGGGAATGAGCAGTTCTTC. Its protein is CASRETDRGQGNEQFF.

This clonotype was seen a handful of times. The gene calls are TRBV15 and TRBJ1-2, with D perhaps TRBD1 (5 bases). V lost 1 base, J lost 2 bases, and 11 bases lay in between. This CDR3 contains 15 residues. The germline V gene has CDR1 LNHNV and CDR2 YYDKDF (reference sequence). CDR3 sequence (DNA): TGTGCCACCAGCAGAGGGGTCCGGGACAACTATGGCTACACCTTC. It yields the protein CATSRGVRDNYGYTF.

This clonotype turned up a few times. The genes are TRBV12-3 or TRBV12-4 and TRBJ1-1; tentative D call: TRBD1 (5 bases). V lost 5 bases, J lost 7 bases, and 14 bases lay in between. This CDR3 has 13 residues. Written as DNA, the CDR3 is TGTGCCAGCAGTCGCCGGGACCAAGGTGAAGCTTTCTTT. Translation gives CASSRRDQGEAFF.

This clonotype appeared a few times. The chain has TRBV20-1 and TRBJ2-7; D possibly corresponds to TRBD2 (5 bases). The germline CDR1 and CDR2 sequences are DFQATT and SNEGSKA (reference sequence). The CDR3 runs 14 residues. Between the trimmed V and J ends, which lost 3 bases and 5 bases, there was a span of 17 bases. CDR3 sequence (DNA): TGCAGTGCTAGGAACGTACAGTACGGGAACGAGCAGTACTTC. The encoded protein is CSARNVQYGNEQYF.

The chain carries TRBV11-2 and TRBJ2-7, with D perhaps matching TRBD1 or TRBD2 (6 bases each). This CDR3 region has 15 residues. Trimming shortened V by 0 bases and J by 2 bases, and 11 bases separated the two germline ends. Germline-derived CDR1 and CDR2 are SGHAT and FQNNGV. The CDR3, as DNA: TGTGCCAGCAGCTTAGATGTCGGGGGCGCCTACGAGCAGTACTTC. It yields the protein CASSLDVGGAYEQYF.

There are a few counts of this clonotype. The chain couples TRBV6-5 to TRBJ2-2; D is uncertain. The CDR3 extends over 14 amino acids. V was clipped by 2 bases and J by 4 bases, with 8 bases between them. The germline V gene has CDR1 MNHEY and CDR2 SVGAGI. CDR3 DNA sequence: TGTGCCAGCAGTTACGCCAGGTTCACCGGGGAGCTGTTTTTT. It translates to CASSYARFTGELFF.

The chain couples TRBV29-1 to TRBJ1-2; D may be TRBD1 (5 bases). This CDR3 contains 11 residues. V lost 7 bases and J 2 bases, leaving 8 bases between the germline ends. Germline CDR1 is SQVTM and CDR2 is ANQGSEA. CDR3 loop: CSGGGNYGYTF. CDR3 nucleotides: TGCAGCGGGGGGGGGAACTATGGCTACACCTTC.

This clonotype was counted at least ten times. This CDR3 reads CASSQGLAETYEQYF. In DNA form, the CDR3 reads TGCGCCAGCAGCCAAGGACTAGCGGAAACCTACGAGCAGTACTTC. The chain couples TRBV4-3 to TRBJ2-7, with 9 nucleotides matching TRBD2. The CDR3 consists of 15 residues. CDR1 and CDR2 from the germline V gene are LGHNA and YSLEER. With 1 base clipped from V and 2 bases from J, the junction kept 3 bases outside the gene matches.

As for this clonotype: A junction boundary mismatches the germline segment, possibly from a read error. The V gene is TRBV11-2, the J gene TRBJ2-3; D uncertain. Germline V CDR1 and CDR2: SGHAT, FQNNGV. The CDR3 contains 11 residues. CDR3 residues: CASSLADTEYF. The CDR3 nucleotides are TGTGCCAGCAGCTTGGCAGATACGGAGTATTTT.

In its sample, this clonotype was seen a few times. The chain employs TRBV5-6 and TRBJ2-3; D is unclear. The V gene lost 0 bases and the J gene lost 2 bases, with 7 bases spanning the gap. CDR3 length: 14 amino acids. Germline V lookup: CDR1 SGHDT, CDR2 YYEEEE. The CDR3 DNA follows: TGTGCCAGCAGCTTGGACCCAACCACAGATACGCAGTATTTT. It encodes CASSLDPTTDTQYF.

This chain links TRBV20-1 with TRBJ2-3, with 8 bases identical to TRBD2. V shed 5 bases, J shed 0 bases, and the junction held 7 bases outside the gene matches. The CDR3 is made up of 15 amino acids. The germline gives CDR1 DFQATT, CDR2 SNEGSKA (reference sequence). CDR3 loop: CSAQFSGTSTDTQYF. The CDR3 DNA is TGCAGTGCTCAATTTAGCGGGACCAGCACAGATACGCAGTATTTT.

V gene TRBV5-1 combines with J gene TRBJ2-2, with 9 bases fitting TRBD2. This CDR3 comprises 16 residues. J lost 4 bases, V lost 3 bases, and 7 bases had no gene match. Germline V gives CDR1 SGHRS, CDR2 YFSETQ. CDR3 in amino acids: CASSWGSSGVTGELFF. For the CDR3, the DNA is TGCGCCAGCAGCTGGGGGTCTAGCGGGGTCACCGGGGAGCTGTTTTTT.

The chain combines TRBV5-6 with TRBJ2-7, with 7 bases aligning to TRBD1. Trimming at V came to 2 bases and at J to 5 bases, leaving 7 bases not matched to a gene. CDR1 is SGHDT and CDR2 is YYEEEE in the germline V gene. The CDR3 loop spans 14 amino acids. CDR3 in DNA: TGTGCCAGCAGCTTTAGAGGGGGCAAGCACGAGCAGTACTTC. The encoded protein is CASSFRGGKHEQYF.

This clonotype came up many times. The chain recombines TRBV4-3 with TRBJ1-5, with D tentatively TRBD1 (5 bases). Germline V gene sequence: CDR1 LGHNA, CDR2 YSLEER. V was clipped by 3 bases and J by 4 bases, with 13 bases between them. The CDR3 is 15 amino acids. CDR3 coding DNA: TGCGCCAGCAGCCAGGGAGCGGGGGGTAATCAGCCCCAGCATTTT. This sequence encodes CASSQGAGGNQPQHF.

This clonotype has a handful of counts. This chain uses TRBV27 with TRBJ1-1; a weak D match, TRBD1 (6 bases). CDR1 and CDR2 (germline): MNHEY, SMNVEV (reference sequence). The CDR3 loop spans 15 amino acids. V lost 6 bases and J 5 bases, leaving 19 bases between the germline ends. For the CDR3, the DNA is TGTGCCAGCAGCCCAATAGGGGGGAGTGGGACTGAAGCTTTCTTT. It encodes CASSPIGGSGTEAFF.

This clonotype was found a few times. The gene calls are TRBV5-4 and TRBJ2-1; D could derive from TRBD1 or TRBD2 (5 bases each). The V and J ends lost 3 bases and 3 bases respectively, with 13 bases between them. Germline lookup yields CDR1 SGHNT and CDR2 YYREEE (reference sequence). The CDR3 extends over 15 amino acids. The CDR3 bases are TGTGCCAGCAGCTACGACAGAGGGAGCTACAATGAGCAGTTCTTC. It encodes CASSYDRGSYNEQFF.

The rearrangement joins TRBV29-1 to TRBJ2-2, with 7 bases matching TRBD2. The trim removed 7 bases at V and 5 bases at J, leaving 13 bases unmatched. The CDR3 has 15 amino acids. Germline V gives CDR1 SQVTM, CDR2 ANQGSEA. The CDR3, as DNA: TGCAGCGCTCGAGCGGGGACGACGCGGACCGGGGAGCTGTTTTTT. Protein: CSARAGTTRTGELFF.